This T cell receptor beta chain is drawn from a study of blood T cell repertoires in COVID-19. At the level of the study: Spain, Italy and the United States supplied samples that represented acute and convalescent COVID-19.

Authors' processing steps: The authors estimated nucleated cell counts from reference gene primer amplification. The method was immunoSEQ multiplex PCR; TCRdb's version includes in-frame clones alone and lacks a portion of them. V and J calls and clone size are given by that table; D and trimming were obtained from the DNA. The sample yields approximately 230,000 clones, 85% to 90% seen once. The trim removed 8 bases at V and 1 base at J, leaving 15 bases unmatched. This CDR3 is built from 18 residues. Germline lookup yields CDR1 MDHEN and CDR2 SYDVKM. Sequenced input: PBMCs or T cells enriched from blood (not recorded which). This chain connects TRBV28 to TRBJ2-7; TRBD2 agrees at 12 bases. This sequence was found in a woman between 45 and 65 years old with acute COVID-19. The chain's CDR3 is CASRLERLAGGKSYEQYF. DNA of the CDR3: TGTGCCAGCCGACTCGAGAGGCTAGCGGGAGGGAAATCCTACGAGCAGTACTTC.